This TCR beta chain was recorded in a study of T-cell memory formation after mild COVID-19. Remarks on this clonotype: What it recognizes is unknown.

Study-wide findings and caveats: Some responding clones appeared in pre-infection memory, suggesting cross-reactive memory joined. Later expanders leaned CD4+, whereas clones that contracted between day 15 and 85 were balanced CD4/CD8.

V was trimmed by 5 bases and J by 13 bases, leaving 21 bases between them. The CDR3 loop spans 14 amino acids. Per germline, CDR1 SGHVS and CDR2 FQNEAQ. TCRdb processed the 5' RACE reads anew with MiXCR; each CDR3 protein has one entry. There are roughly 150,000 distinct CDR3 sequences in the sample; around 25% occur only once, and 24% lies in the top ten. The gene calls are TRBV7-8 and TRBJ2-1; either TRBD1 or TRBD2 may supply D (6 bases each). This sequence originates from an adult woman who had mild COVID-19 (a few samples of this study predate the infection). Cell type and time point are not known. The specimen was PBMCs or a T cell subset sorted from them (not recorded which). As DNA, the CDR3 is TGTGCCAGCAGCCCAGCCCCCTATAAGGGGGGACAGTTCTTC. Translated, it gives CASSPAPYKGGQFF.